One sample yielded the 19 T cell receptor beta chains listed below, sequenced in a study of CD8 T cells in ankylosing spondylitis. Study findings and constraints: What appeared characteristic of ankylosing spondylitis blood was a TCR beta motif of several highly homologous variants.

These receptors have no known antigen. TCRdb re-analysed the 5' RACE reads in MiXCR, keeping a single row per CDR3 protein. The sample comprises about 450,000 distinct CDR3 sequences, 25% to 30% of which are singletons, and over 0.8% rests with the top ten. The sample comprised blood, either unsorted or a sorted T cell fraction (not recorded which). These receptors all stem from a male donor with ankylosing spondylitis.

The chain uses TRBV4-2 and TRBJ1-5; maybe TRBD1 (5 bases). Germline values: CDR1 LGHNA, CDR2 YNFKEQ. The CDR3 totals 15 residues. The V end was cut by 3 bases, the J end by 7 bases, with 16 bases between. The CDR3 sequence: CASSQATGLGQPQHF. The CDR3 nucleotides read TGTGCCAGCAGCCAGGCCACAGGTCTAGGACAGCCCCAGCATTTT.

This clonotype was detected only a few times. This rearrangement joins TRBV20-1 to TRBJ2-7, with TRBD2 as a possible D gene (6 bases). CDR3 size: 13 residues. Germline V gene sequence: CDR1 DFQATT, CDR2 SNEGSKA (reference sequence). Trimming shortened V by 0 bases and J by 6 bases, and 12 bases separated the two germline ends. In DNA, the CDR3 is TGCAGTGCTAGAGAACTAGCCGGCGGCGAGCAGTACGTC. It codes for CSARELAGGEQYV.

This clonotype has at least ten counts. The genes are TRBV7-8 and TRBJ2-3; perhaps TRBD1 as D (6 bases). Trimming removed 6 bases at V and 2 bases at J, with 15 bases between. CDR1 and CDR2 from the germline V gene are SGHVS and FQNEAQ. The CDR3 covers 15 residues. This CDR3 is CASRPDRFSTDTQYF. CDR3 bases: TGTGCCAGCAGACCGGACAGATTCTCCACAGATACGCAGTATTTT.

This clonotype was observed a handful of times. The chain combines TRBV20-1 with TRBJ2-2; D remains ambiguous. CDR1 is DFQATT and CDR2 is SNEGSKA in the germline V gene (reference sequence). Trimming removed 6 bases at V and 3 bases at J, with 14 bases between. The CDR3 is 14 amino acids. The CDR3 sequence: CSASVPVDTGELFF. CDR3 DNA sequence: TGCAGTGCCTCCGTCCCAGTTGACACCGGGGAGCTGTTTTTT.

This clonotype was recorded a few times. The V call is TRBV4-1, the J call TRBJ1-1; TRBD1 might be the D (6 bases). Between the trimmed V and J ends, which lost 3 bases and 4 bases, there was a span of 15 bases. Looked up from germline, CDR1 is MGHRA and CDR2 is YSYEKL. The CDR3 length is 15 residues. The chain's CDR3 is CASSHDMGGGTEAFF. CDR3 nucleotides: TGCGCCAGCAGCCACGATATGGGGGGCGGCACTGAAGCTTTCTTT.

This clonotype was recorded many times. The chain combines TRBV29-1 with TRBJ1-1; D is unresolved. Germline CDR1 is SQVTM and CDR2 is ANQGSEA. The CDR3 has 14 residues. V lost 6 bases to trimming and J lost 3 bases, with 17 bases between them. CDR3 sequence: CSVESDLEDTEAFF. The CDR3 bases are TGCAGCGTCGAATCCGACCTGGAGGACACTGAAGCTTTCTTT. The complete variable domain, with remaining parts taken from reference TRBV29-1 and TRBJ1-1, reads SAVISQKPSRDICQRGTSLTIQCQVDSQVTMMFWYRQQPGQSLTLIATANQGSEATYESGFVIDKFPISRPNLTFSTLTVSNMSPEDSSIYLCSVESDLEDTEAFFGQGTRLTVV.

This chain connects TRBV7-2 to TRBJ2-5; 8 nucleotides agree with TRBD2. CDR1 is SGHTA and CDR2 is FQGNSA in the germline V gene. This CDR3 has 15 residues. Trimming cost V 1 base and J 3 bases; bases outside gene matches: 4. CDR3 bases: TGTGCCAGCAGCTTAGGGGGTAGCGGGAAAGAGACCCAGTACTTC. Its translation: CASSLGGSGKETQYF.

The chain uses TRBV29-1 and TRBJ2-6; TRBD1 is a possible D gene (6 bases). Germline V gives CDR1 SQVTM, CDR2 ANQGSEA. V was trimmed by 4 bases and J by 0 bases, leaving 16 bases between them. The CDR3 is 17 amino acids. The CDR3 DNA reads as TGCAGCGTTGCCTCCAGGGGTCGGAGCTCTGGGGCCAACGTCCTGACTTTC. Amino acid sequence: CSVASRGRSSGANVLTF. Supplemented by reference TRBV29-1 and TRBJ2-6, the full variable domain reads SAVISQKPSRDICQRGTSLTIQCQVDSQVTMMFWYRQQPGQSLTLIATANQGSEATYESGFVIDKFPISRPNLTFSTLTVSNMSPEDSSIYLCSVASRGRSSGANVLTFGAGSRLTVL.

Ten or more counts support this clonotype. CDR3 bases: TGTGCCAGCAGCTTAGATCCCTCCTCCTACGAGCAGTACTTC. This gives the protein CASSLDPSSYEQYF. J is TRBJ2-7 and V is TRBV7-2; no clear D. CDR3 length: 14 residues. Germline V gene lookup returns CDR1 SGHTA and CDR2 FQGNSA. V was cut by 1 base and J by 0 bases, with 7 bases left in between.

This clonotype has more than one count but fewer than ten. The V call is TRBV20-1, the J call TRBJ2-7; 12 bases line up with TRBD2. This CDR3 has 13 residues. Germline loops: CDR1 DFQATT, CDR2 SNEGSKA (reference sequence). The CDR3: CSHLAGGLYEQYF. DNA for the CDR3: TGCAGCCACCTAGCGGGAGGGCTCTACGAGCAGTACTTC.

This clonotype has only a few counts. The chain has TRBV20-1 and TRBJ2-4; D is possibly TRBD2 (6 bases). Per the germline V gene, CDR1 is DFQATT and CDR2 is SNEGSKA (reference sequence). The CDR3 extends over 15 amino acids. Trimming left V 3 bases short and J 4 bases short, with 16 bases between. The CDR3 sequence is CSARRIADEKNIQYF. CDR3 nucleotide sequence: TGCAGTGCTAGGCGGATAGCGGACGAAAAAAACATTCAGTACTTC.

The J gene is TRBJ2-1, the V gene TRBV4-1, with D possibly TRBD1 on 5 matching bases. Looked up from germline, CDR1 is MGHRA and CDR2 is YSYEKL. This CDR3 has 16 residues. The V end was cut by 0 bases, the J end by 0 bases, with 9 bases between. This CDR3 is CASSQDDRSSYNEQFF. The CDR3 coding sequence is TGCGCCAGCAGCCAAGACGACAGAAGCTCCTACAATGAGCAGTTCTTC.

The chain is built from TRBV5-1 and TRBJ2-7; 9 positions match TRBD1. This CDR3 is built from 14 residues. Germline CDR1 is SGHRS and CDR2 is YFSETQ. J gave up 2 bases and V 2 bases, and 2 bases lay outside the gene matches. The CDR3, as DNA: TGCGCCAGCAGCTTCCGGGACAGGGCCTACGAGCAGTACTTC. Protein sequence: CASSFRDRAYEQYF.

This clonotype was seen a handful of times. V is TRBV12-3 or TRBV12-4 and J is TRBJ2-3, with a tentative D call TRBD1 (6 bases). The V end was cut by 4 bases, the J end by 0 bases, with 11 bases between. The CDR3 is made up of 15 amino acids. CDR3 sequence (DNA): TGTGCCAGCAGTTACCGAGGGGGTAGCACAGATACGCAGTATTTT. This sequence encodes CASSYRGGSTDTQYF.

The sample holds a few counts of this clonotype. This rearrangement joins TRBV5-1 to TRBJ1-1; unclear D gene. There are 16 residues in the CDR3. Per germline, CDR1 SGHRS and CDR2 YFSETQ. With 0 bases removed from V and 1 base from J, the gap between germline ends came to 13 bases. CDR3 sequence reads: CASSLVSIQANTEAFF. For the CDR3, the DNA is TGCGCCAGCAGCTTGGTTTCCATCCAGGCGAACACTGAAGCTTTCTTT.

The CDR3 here is CSARRTTTTGELFF. The DNA of the CDR3 is TGCAGTGCTAGGCGAACTACGACCACCGGGGAGCTGTTTTTT. V and J are TRBV20-1 and TRBJ2-2; D uncertain. Germline CDR1 reads DFQATT; CDR2 reads SNEGSKA (reference sequence). This CDR3 is 14 amino acids long. The V and J ends lost 3 bases and 4 bases respectively, with 12 bases between them.

This chain connects TRBV15 to TRBJ2-3; 9 bases align to TRBD2. Per germline, CDR1 LNHNV and CDR2 YYDKDF (reference sequence). V trimming: 0 bases; J trimming: 4 bases; junction bases outside the gene matches: 8. The CDR3 contains 17 residues. The CDR3 sequence: CATSRDGSGSSADTQYF. In nucleotides, the CDR3 is TGTGCCACCAGCAGAGATGGTAGCGGGAGTAGCGCAGATACGCAGTATTTT.

This clonotype was detected a few times. The chain combines TRBV7-9 with TRBJ1-4; 7 bases agree with TRBD1. The CDR3 covers 13 residues. V gave up 5 bases and J gave up 8 bases; unmatched junction bases: 5. Germline CDR1 is SEHNR and CDR2 is FQNEAQ (reference sequence). CDR3 bases: TGTGCCAGCAGCCTCAAGACAGGGGAAAAACTGTTTTTT. This encodes CASSLKTGEKLFF.

The table lists this clonotype with many counts. The gene calls are TRBV29-1 and TRBJ1-1; TRBD1 might be the D (6 bases). The CDR3 runs to 13 residues. The germline V gene encodes CDR1 SQVTM and CDR2 ANQGSEA. Trimming left V 6 bases short and J 1 base short, with 12 bases between. The CDR3 region is CSVPGTTNTEAFF. In nucleotides, the CDR3 is TGCAGCGTCCCCGGGACAACGAACACTGAAGCTTTCTTT.